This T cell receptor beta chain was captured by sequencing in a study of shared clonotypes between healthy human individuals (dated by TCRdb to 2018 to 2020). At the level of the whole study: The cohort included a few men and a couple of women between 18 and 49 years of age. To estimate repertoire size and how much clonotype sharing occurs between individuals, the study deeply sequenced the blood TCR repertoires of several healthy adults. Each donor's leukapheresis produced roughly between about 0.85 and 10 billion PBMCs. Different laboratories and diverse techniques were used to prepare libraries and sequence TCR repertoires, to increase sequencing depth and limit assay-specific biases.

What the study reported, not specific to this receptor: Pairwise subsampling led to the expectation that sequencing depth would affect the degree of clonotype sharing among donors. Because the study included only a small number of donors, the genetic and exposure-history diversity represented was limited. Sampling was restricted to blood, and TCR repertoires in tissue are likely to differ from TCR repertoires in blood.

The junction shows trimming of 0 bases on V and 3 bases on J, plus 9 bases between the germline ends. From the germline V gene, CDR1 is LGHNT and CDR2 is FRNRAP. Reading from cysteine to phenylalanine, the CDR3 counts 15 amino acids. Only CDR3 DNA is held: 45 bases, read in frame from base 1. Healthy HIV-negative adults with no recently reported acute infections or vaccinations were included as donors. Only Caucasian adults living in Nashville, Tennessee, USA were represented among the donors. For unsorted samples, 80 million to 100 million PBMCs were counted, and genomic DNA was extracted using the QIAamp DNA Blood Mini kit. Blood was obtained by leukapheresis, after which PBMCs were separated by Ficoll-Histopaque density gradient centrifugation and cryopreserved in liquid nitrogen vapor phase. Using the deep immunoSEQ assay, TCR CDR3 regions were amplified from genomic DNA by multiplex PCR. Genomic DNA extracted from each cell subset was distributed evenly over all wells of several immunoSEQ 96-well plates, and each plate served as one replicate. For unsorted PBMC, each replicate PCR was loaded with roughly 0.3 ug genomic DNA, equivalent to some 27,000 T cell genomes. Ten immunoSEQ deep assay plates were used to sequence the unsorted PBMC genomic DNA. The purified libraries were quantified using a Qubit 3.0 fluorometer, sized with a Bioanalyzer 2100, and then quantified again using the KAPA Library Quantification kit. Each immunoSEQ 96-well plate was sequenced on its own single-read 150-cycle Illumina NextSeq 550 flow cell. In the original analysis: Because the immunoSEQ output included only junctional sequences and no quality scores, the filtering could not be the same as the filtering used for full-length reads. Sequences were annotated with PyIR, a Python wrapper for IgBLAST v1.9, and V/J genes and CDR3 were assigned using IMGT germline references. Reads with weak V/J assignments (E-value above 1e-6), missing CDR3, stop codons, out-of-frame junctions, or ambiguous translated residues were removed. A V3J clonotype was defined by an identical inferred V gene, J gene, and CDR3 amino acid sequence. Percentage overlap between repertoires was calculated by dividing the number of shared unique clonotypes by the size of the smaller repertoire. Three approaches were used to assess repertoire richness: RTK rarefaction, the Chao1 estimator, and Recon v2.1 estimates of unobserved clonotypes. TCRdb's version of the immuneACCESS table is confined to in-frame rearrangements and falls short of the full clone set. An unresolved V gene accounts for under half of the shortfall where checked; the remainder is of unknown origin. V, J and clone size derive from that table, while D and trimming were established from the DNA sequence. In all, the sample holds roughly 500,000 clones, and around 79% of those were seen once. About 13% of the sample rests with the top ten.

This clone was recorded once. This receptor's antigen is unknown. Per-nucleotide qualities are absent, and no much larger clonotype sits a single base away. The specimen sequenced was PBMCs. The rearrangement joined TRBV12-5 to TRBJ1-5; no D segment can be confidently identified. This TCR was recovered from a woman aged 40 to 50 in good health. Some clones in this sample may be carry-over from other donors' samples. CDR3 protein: CASGLVRPANQPQHF. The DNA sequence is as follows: TGTGCTAGTGGTTTGGTACGGCCTGCCAATCAGCCCCAGCATTTT.